One and the same sample provided the 19 T cell receptor beta chains below, sequenced in a study of T cells in Graves' hyperthyroidism and ophthalmopathy. TCR beta CDR3 region amplification was performed from RNA transcripts. RT-PCR in the first round (using the HTBI primer set) targeted the TCR CDR3. TCRdb re-derived calls from the multiplex PCR reads in MiXCR, one entry per CDR3 protein. The sample carries a few hundred thousand distinct CDR3 sequences, 15% to 18% recorded once. Sequencing was done on a sample of blood. These receptor sequences come from a woman in her 30s with Graves' hyperthyroidism.

This clonotype was observed many times. The gene calls are TRBV27 and TRBJ2-7, with 7 nucleotides matching TRBD1. CDR1 and CDR2 from the germline V gene are MNHEY and SMNVEV (reference sequence). Germline trimming cut 0 bases from V and 4 bases from J; bases unmatched to any gene: 3. This CDR3 is 14 amino acids long. CDR3 sequence: CASSLSRQGYEQYF. DNA for the CDR3: TGTGCCAGCAGTTTATCACGACAGGGTTACGAGCAGTACTTC.

The genes are TRBV29-1 and TRBJ2-7; D is perhaps TRBD2 (7 bases). CDR1 SQVTM and CDR2 ANQGSEA come from the germline V gene. The V end was cut by 0 bases, the J end by 3 bases, with 18 bases between. CDR3 length equals 16 residues. The CDR3 here is CSVEDSGGRDLYEQYF. CDR3 bases: TGCAGCGTTGAAGACTCGGGGGGCAGGGACCTCTACGAGCAGTACTTC.

The CDR3 nucleotides read TGTGCCAGCAGCTTAGCGGGAGTAGGCGGCACAGATACGCAGTATTTT. It specifies CASSLAGVGGTDTQYF. The chain carries TRBV7-2 and TRBJ2-3, with D tentatively TRBD2 (5 bases). Germline lookup yields CDR1 SGHTA and CDR2 FQGNSA. The V end lost 0 bases, the J end lost 1 base, and 11 bases lay between the germline ends. This CDR3 spans 16 amino acids.

As for this clonotype: A much larger clone differs by one base, so this may be a read error. The rearrangement uses TRBV6-1 and TRBJ1-5; D uncertain. Germline V gene data show CDR1 as MNHNS and CDR2 as SASEGT. The CDR3 loop spans 12 amino acids. CDR3 region: CASRNEGQPQNF. In DNA, the CDR3 is TGTGCCAGCAGGAACGAGGGTCAGCCCCAGAATTTT.

This clonotype was observed a handful of times. This chain uses TRBV4-1 with TRBJ2-7; possible D gene TRBD1, 5 bases. Trimming left V 0 bases short and J 2 bases short, with 11 bases between. The length of the CDR3 is 15 residues. Germline lookup yields CDR1 MGHRA and CDR2 YSYEKL. The CDR3 DNA reads as TGCGCCAGCAGCCAAGACCGCAGGGTCCCCTACGAGCAGTACTTC. It codes for CASSQDRRVPYEQYF.

The chain uses TRBV7-2 and TRBJ1-2; perhaps TRBD1 as D (6 bases). Germline values: CDR1 SGHTA, CDR2 FQGNSA. This CDR3 is 14 amino acids long. Trimming left V 1 base short and J 14 bases short, with 20 bases between. The CDR3 protein is CASSLGMGHIPMTF. CDR3 bases: TGTGCCAGCAGCTTAGGGATGGGACACATCCCTATGACCTTC.

In this sample, this clonotype turned up many times. The V gene is TRBV11-2, the J gene TRBJ2-7, with D maybe TRBD2 (6 bases). V lost 6 bases to trimming and J lost 3 bases, with 15 bases between them. The CDR3 has 14 residues. Germline V lookup: CDR1 SGHAT, CDR2 FQNNGV. CDR3 nucleotide sequence: TGTGCCAGCAGACCAATCCGGGGAGGCTACGAGCAGTACTTC. This sequence encodes CASRPIRGGYEQYF.

For this clonotype: One end of the junction varies from germline; a read error may be responsible. This chain links TRBV28 with TRBJ2-3; D may be TRBD1 (5 bases). Germline V lookup: CDR1 MDHEN, CDR2 SYDVKM. The CDR3 length is 12 residues. The CDR3 DNA reads as TGTGCCAGCAAGTACGGCACAGGTACGCAGTATTTT. Translation: CASKYGTGTQYF.

This clonotype was observed a handful of times. The rearrangement joins TRBV20-1 to TRBJ2-2; D remains unclear. Looked up from germline, CDR1 is DFQATT and CDR2 is SNEGSKA (reference sequence). Trimming took off 0 bases at V and 5 bases at J, with 7 bases between the two ends. The CDR3 runs 13 residues. CDR3 residues: CSARDGDTGELFF. The CDR3 DNA follows: TGCAGTGCTAGAGATGGGGATACCGGGGAGCTGTTTTTT.

This clonotype was picked up a small number of times. The rearrangement uses TRBV15 and TRBJ1-4; TRBD1 matches at 7 bases. Unmatched junction bases numbered 10, after V lost 5 bases and J lost 7 bases. This CDR3 has 15 residues. Germline CDR1 LNHNV, CDR2 YYDKDF (reference sequence). The CDR3 coding sequence is TGTGCCACCAGCGGGAGACAGGGTGAAGGTGAAAAACTGTTTTTT. It codes for CATSGRQGEGEKLFF.

This clonotype was observed many times. Here the CDR3 reads CASSPGPGGELFF. CDR3 nucleotide sequence: TGTGCCAGCAGTCCGGGGCCGGGCGGGGAGCTGTTTTTT. The chain couples TRBV12-3 or TRBV12-4 to TRBJ2-2; D tentatively reads TRBD1 or TRBD2 (5 bases each). Trimming removed 5 bases at V and 7 bases at J, with 11 bases between. There are 13 residues in the CDR3.

This chain connects TRBV6-1 to TRBJ2-4; 16 bases agree with TRBD2. The CDR3 runs to 17 residues. After removal of 5 bases from V and 3 bases from J, the junction contained 4 bases not matched to a gene. The germline V gene has CDR1 MNHNS and CDR2 SASEGT. CDR3 nucleotide sequence: TGTGCCAGCAGTCCGGGACTAGCGGGAGGGCGCAAAAACATTCAGTACTTC. This sequence encodes CASSPGLAGGRKNIQYF.

This clonotype was detected ten times or more. The chain employs TRBV3-1 and TRBJ1-5; 10 nucleotides line up with TRBD1. Unmatched junction bases numbered 6, after V lost 6 bases and J lost 7 bases. The germline gives CDR1 LGHDT, CDR2 YNNKEL (reference sequence). The CDR3 runs 14 residues. CDR3 nucleotides: TGTGCCAGCAGTACGGGGACAGGGGACCAGCCCCAGCATTTT. The encoded protein is CASSTGTGDQPQHF.

This clonotype appeared a few times. With a much larger clone just one base away, this may be a read error. CDR3 sequence: CASSIEGYGYTF. The CDR3 nucleotides read TGTGCCAGCAGTATAGAGGGCTATGGCTACACCTTC. V is TRBV11-2 and J is TRBJ1-2; D call uncertain. This CDR3 is built from 12 residues. Germline V lookup: CDR1 SGHAT, CDR2 FQNNGV. The V end was cut by 6 bases, the J end by 4 bases, with 9 bases between. Together with reference TRBV11-2 and TRBJ1-2, the CDR3 gives the full variable domain: EAGVAQSPRYKIIEKRQSVAFWCNPISGHATLYWYQQILGQGPKLLIQFQNNGVVDDSQLPKDRFSAERLKGVDSTLKIQPAKLEDSAVYLCASSIEGYGYTFGSGTRLTVV.

This chain connects TRBV4-1 to TRBJ1-2; TRBD1 is a possible D gene (6 bases). Germline CDR1 MGHRA, CDR2 YSYEKL. Trimming removed 3 bases at V and 1 base at J, with 15 bases between. The CDR3 totals 16 residues. The CDR3: CASSHLGGARNYGYTF. The CDR3, as DNA: TGCGCCAGCAGCCACCTGGGGGGGGCGCGTAACTATGGCTACACCTTC.

The table lists this clonotype with a few counts. This chain connects TRBV25-1 to TRBJ2-5, with 9 bases fitting TRBD2. Trimming cost V 2 bases and J 4 bases; bases outside gene matches: 11. CDR1 and CDR2 from the germline V gene are MGHDK and SYGVNS. This CDR3 contains 17 residues. The CDR3 DNA follows: TGTGCCAGCAGTGAAGAGAGGGGCGGGAGGGCCGGAGAGACCCAGTACTTC. Translated, it gives CASSEERGGRAGETQYF.

This clonotype has ten or more counts. The V gene is TRBV6-1, the J gene TRBJ2-1, with D maybe TRBD2 (6 bases). Germline loops: CDR1 MNHNS, CDR2 SASEGT. This CDR3 is 14 amino acids long. Trimming removed 2 bases from V and 8 bases from J, with 13 bases in between. The CDR3 is CASSELSGGDEQFF. The DNA for the CDR3 is TGTGCCAGCAGTGAATTAAGCGGCGGGGATGAGCAGTTCTTC.

The CDR3 DNA follows: TGTGCCATCAGTGAACTCTTACAGGGCGAAAGGTATTTT. Its protein is CAISELLQGERYF. The genes are TRBV10-3 and TRBJ2-3; D perhaps matches TRBD1 (6 bases). This CDR3 comprises 13 residues. Trimming left V 3 bases short and J 14 bases short, with 18 bases between. CDR1 and CDR2 from the germline V gene are ENHRY and SYGVKD.

This clonotype occurred a few times. This chain uses TRBV24-1 with TRBJ2-3, with no clear D. The V and J ends lost 9 bases and 7 bases respectively, with 10 bases between them. This CDR3 contains 11 residues. Per germline, CDR1 KGHDR and CDR2 SFDVKD. The CDR3 coding sequence is TGTGCCACCGCAAGCTCGTATACGCAGTATTTT. Residues: CATASSYTQYF.